Given below is one TCR beta chain in context. Distinct nucleotide sequences in the sample also encode this CDR3. This sample is drawn from a study of neoadjuvant anti-PD-1 for oral cavity cancer. Background on the study: Patients mostly received three to four biweekly nivolumab doses at 3 mg/kg before surgery. Patients without progression received a fourth nivolumab dose around day 43, then surgical resection on days 50-56.

This CDR3 region has 15 residues. Germline assignment: CDR1 SGDLS and CDR2 YYNGEE. V lost 0 bases to trimming and J lost 4 bases, with 14 bases between them. Time point noted: after neoadjuvant nivolumab, at surgical resection. Stage II-IVA oral cavity squamous cell carcinoma was new and untreated by systemic or radiation therapy. Profiled with immunoSEQ multiplex PCR; TCRdb holds only in-frame clones, not every one. The sample has roughly 46,000 clones, about 77% seen once; the top ten hold 4% to 5.5%. V usage is TRBV9 and J usage is TRBJ2-7; weak D call: TRBD2 (5 bases). The clonotype originates from a person aged 40-85 years with oral cavity squamous cell carcinoma. Sequenced here: PBMCs, sampled after nivolumab (anti-PD-1) treatment. CDR3 bases: TGTGCCAGCAGCGTAGCGGCGGGCCCCTCTTACGAGCAGTACTTC. This sequence encodes CASSVAAGPSYEQYF.